This is a list of T cell receptor beta chains from one sample in a study of blood T cell repertoires in COVID-19. This table comes from immunoSEQ multiplex PCR, and its TCRdb copy is limited to in-frame clones, with some not included. Among approximately 200,000 clones listed, 88% were seen once. The sequenced sample consisted of PBMCs or T cells enriched from blood (not recorded which). All receptors derive from a woman aged 25 to 39 who had been exposed to COVID-19. Each CDR3 is given with its conserved first and last residue. The D gene is left open where the match is weak. Some rows have no size entry. The others give once, few or many, or a class for an expanded clone.

clone_size	v_call	j_call	d_call	cdr3_nt	cdr3_aa
once	TRBV5-1	TRBJ2-1	TRBD2	TGCGCCAGCAGCCGCCAATCGGGACTAGCGGAATTCTTC	CASSRQSGLAEFF
few	TRBV13	TRBJ2-2	.	TGTGCCAGCAGCTTTTTAACTCGCACCGGGGAGCTGTTTTTT	CASSFLTRTGELFF
.	TRBV9	TRBJ2-2	TRBD2	TGTGCCAGCAGCGTAGACGGGGGAGGGCCTAGGTCCGGGGAGCTGTTTTTT	CASSVDGGGPRSGELFF
.	TRBV4-2	TRBJ2-3	.	TGTGCCAGCAGCCAAGGGGTACAGGGCTCAGATACGCAGTATTTT	CASSQGVQGSDTQYF
.	TRBV7-3	TRBJ2-2	.	TGTGCCAGCAGCTTAACAAGTGGGCCCCCGTCCGGGGAGCTGTTTTTT	CASSLTSGPPSGELFF
.	TRBV5-6	TRBJ2-2	.	TGTGCCAGCAGCTTGCGGTACACCGGGGAGCTGTTTTTT	CASSLRYTGELFF
.	TRBV6-5	TRBJ1-1	.	TGTGCCAGCAGCTTCGGTGAGACTGAAGCTTTCTTT	CASSFGETEAFF
.	TRBV5-1	TRBJ1-5	.	TGCGCCAGCAGCGGCGGTGCGAATCAGCCCCAGCATTTT	CASSGGANQPQHF
.	TRBV10-2	TRBJ2-7	TRBD2	TGCGCCAGCAGTGAGTCGGGTAGCGGGGCCTACGAGCAGTACTTC	CASSESGSGAYEQYF
.	TRBV7-9	TRBJ2-5	TRBD2	TGTGCCAGCAGGGCGGGAGTGTCAGAGACCCAGTACTTC	CASRAGVSETQYF
.	TRBV5-1	TRBJ2-3	.	TGCGCCAGCAGCTTGGCCATCGGGGGAGAAAGCACAGATACGCAGTATTTT	CASSLAIGGESTDTQYF
.	TRBV6-2/TRBV6-3	TRBJ2-1	TRBD2	TGTGCCAGCAGCCCTTTAGCTAGCGGGAGGGGTTACAATGAGCAGTTCTTC	CASSPLASGRGYNEQFF
.	TRBV2	TRBJ2-7	TRBD2	TGTGCCAGCAGTGAAGGACTAGCGGGAGGAGAGCAGTACTTC	CASSEGLAGGEQYF
.	TRBV2	TRBJ1-1	TRBD1	TGTGCCAGCAGTGACCGGGACAGGGGACCAGGGACTGAAGCTTTCTTT	CASSDRDRGPGTEAFF
.	TRBV10-3	TRBJ2-3	.	TGTGCCCTCCAGACTTCGGATACGCAGTATTTT	CALQTSDTQYF
few	TRBV11-3	TRBJ2-3	.	TGTGCCAGCAGCCCAGAGGGAGGTGATGCGCAGTATTTT	CASSPEGGDAQYF
.	TRBV28	TRBJ1-6	.	TGTGCCAGCAGTACCACAGACACCTCCTATAATTCACCCCTCCACTTT	CASSTTDTSYNSPLHF
.	TRBV7-9	TRBJ1-6	.	TGTGCCAGCAGCCAGAAGTACAATTCACCCCTCCACTTT	CASSQKYNSPLHF
.	TRBV5-1	TRBJ1-2	.	TGCGCCAGCAGCTTCGGACTGGATTATGGCTACACCTTC	CASSFGLDYGYTF
.	TRBV12-3/TRBV12-4	TRBJ1-5	.	TGTGCCAGCAGATATCAGGACAGTCAGCCCCAGCATTTT	CASRYQDSQPQHF
.	TRBV6-1	TRBJ2-3	TRBD2	TGTGCCAGCAGTGATGAGGCGGGAGTTGATACGCAGTATTTT	CASSDEAGVDTQYF
.	TRBV3-1/TRBV3-2	TRBJ1-6	.	TGTGCCAGCAGCCGCCGACCGGGTAATTCACCCCTCCACTTT	CASSRRPGNSPLHF